This entry is about one T cell receptor beta chain. Its target is unknown. The data derive from a study of long-term antiretroviral therapy in people with HIV. For each donor, at least one pre-ART and at least two post-ART PBMC samples were available. Treatment for all HIV-infected participants took place in the United States. Study-wide results and caveats: Viral resistance, ART adherence and therapy changes all lacked available data. Transplant donor controls retained higher diversity, though diversity increased after ART.

A v3.0 immunoSEQ assay was performed at survey level. This table comes from immunoSEQ multiplex PCR, and its TCRdb copy is limited to in-frame clones, with some not included. The sample records 30,000 to 40,000 clones, more than 95% being singletons. Germline V gene lookup returns CDR1 MNHNS and CDR2 SASEGT. Deletions cut 2 bases from V and 13 bases from J, with 14 bases between. The CDR3 is 13 amino acids. The clonotype was recovered from a man under 40 with HIV. V and J are TRBV6-1 and TRBJ1-4; perhaps TRBD1 as D (5 bases). Sample: unsorted PBMCs, taken 6.9 years after starting antiretroviral therapy. The DNA of the CDR3 is TGTGCCAGCAGTGAATCAGGAGTCGGGGGACTGTTTTTT. This sequence encodes CASSESGVGGLFF.